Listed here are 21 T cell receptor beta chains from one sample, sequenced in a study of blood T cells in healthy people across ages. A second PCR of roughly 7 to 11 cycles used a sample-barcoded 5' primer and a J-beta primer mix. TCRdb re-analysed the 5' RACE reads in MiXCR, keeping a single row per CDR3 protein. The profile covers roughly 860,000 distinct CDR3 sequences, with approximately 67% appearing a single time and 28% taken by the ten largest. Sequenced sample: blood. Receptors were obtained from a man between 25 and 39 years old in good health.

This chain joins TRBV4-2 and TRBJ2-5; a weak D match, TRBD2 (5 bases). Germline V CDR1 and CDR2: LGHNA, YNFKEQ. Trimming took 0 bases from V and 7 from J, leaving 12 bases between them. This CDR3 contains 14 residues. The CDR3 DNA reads TGTGCCAGCAGCCAAGATGGCGGTGGAGGGACCCAGTACTTC. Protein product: CASSQDGGGGTQYF.

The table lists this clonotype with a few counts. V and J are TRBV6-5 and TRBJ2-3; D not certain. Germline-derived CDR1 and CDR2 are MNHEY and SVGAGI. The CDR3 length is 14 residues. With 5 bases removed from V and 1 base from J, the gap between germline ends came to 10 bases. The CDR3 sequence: CASSPRTRTDTQYF. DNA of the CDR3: TGTGCCAGCAGTCCCCGGACCCGCACAGATACGCAGTATTTT.

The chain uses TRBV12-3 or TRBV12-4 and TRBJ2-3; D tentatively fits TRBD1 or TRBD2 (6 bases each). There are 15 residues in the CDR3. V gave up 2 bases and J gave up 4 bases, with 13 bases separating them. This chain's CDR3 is CASSLSLGGSDTQYF. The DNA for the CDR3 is TGTGCCAGCAGTTTATCCCTAGGGGGGTCAGATACGCAGTATTTT.

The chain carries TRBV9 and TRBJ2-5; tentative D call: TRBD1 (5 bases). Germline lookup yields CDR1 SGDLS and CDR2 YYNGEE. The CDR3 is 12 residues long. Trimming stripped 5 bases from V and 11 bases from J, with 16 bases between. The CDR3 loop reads CASRDIDNEQYF. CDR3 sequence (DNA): TGTGCCAGCAGGGACATAGACAATGAGCAGTACTTC.

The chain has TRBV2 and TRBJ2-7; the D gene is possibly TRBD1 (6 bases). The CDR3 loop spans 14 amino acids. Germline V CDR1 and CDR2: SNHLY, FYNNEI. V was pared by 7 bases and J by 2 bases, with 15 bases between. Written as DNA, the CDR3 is TGTGCCAGCACTGGGACACTTGGTACCTACGAGCAGTACTTC. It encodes CASTGTLGTYEQYF. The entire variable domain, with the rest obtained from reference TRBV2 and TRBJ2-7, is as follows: EPEVTQTPSHQVTQMGQEVILRCVPISNHLYFYWYRQILGQKVEFLVSFYNNEISEKSEIFDDQFSVERPDGSNFTLKIRSTKLEDSAMYFCASTGTLGTYEQYFGPGTRLTVT.

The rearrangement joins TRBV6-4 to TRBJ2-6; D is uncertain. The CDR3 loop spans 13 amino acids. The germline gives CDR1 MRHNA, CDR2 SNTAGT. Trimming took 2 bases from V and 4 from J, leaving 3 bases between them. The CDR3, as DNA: TGTGCCAGCAGTGACGAAGGGGCCAACGTCCTGACTTTC. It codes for CASSDEGANVLTF.

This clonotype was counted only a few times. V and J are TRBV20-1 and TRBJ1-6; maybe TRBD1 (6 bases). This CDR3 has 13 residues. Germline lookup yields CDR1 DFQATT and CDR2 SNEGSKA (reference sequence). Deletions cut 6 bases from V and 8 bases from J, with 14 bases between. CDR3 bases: TGCAGTGCCCAGGGGTACACCGATTCACCCCTCCACTTT. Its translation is CSAQGYTDSPLHF.

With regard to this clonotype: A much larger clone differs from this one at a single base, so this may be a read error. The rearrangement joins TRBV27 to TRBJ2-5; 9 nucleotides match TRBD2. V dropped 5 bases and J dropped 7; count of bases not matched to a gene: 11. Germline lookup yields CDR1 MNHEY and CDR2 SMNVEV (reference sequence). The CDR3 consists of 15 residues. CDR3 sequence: CASSPSGGLTMTQYF. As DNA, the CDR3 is TGTGCCAGCAGTCCCAGCGGGGGGCTTACGATGACCCAGTACTTC.

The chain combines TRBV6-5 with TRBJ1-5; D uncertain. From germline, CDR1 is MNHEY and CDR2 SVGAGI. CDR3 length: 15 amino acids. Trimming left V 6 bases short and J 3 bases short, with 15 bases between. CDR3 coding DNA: TGTGCCAGCAGATCCAGACACGACTCCAATCAGCCCCAGCATTTT. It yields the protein CASRSRHDSNQPQHF.

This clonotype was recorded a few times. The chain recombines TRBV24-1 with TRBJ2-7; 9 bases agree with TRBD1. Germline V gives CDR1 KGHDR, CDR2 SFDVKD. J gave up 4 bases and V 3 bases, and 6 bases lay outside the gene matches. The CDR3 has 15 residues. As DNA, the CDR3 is TGTGCCACCAGTGATGAGGGACAGGGTATTTACGAGCAGTACTTC. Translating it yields CATSDEGQGIYEQYF.

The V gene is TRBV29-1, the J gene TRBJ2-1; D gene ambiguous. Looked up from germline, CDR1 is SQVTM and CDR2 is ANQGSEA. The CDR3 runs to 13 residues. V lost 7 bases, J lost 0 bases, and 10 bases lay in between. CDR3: CSGSISSYNEQFF. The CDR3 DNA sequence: TGCAGCGGCAGTATTAGCTCCTACAATGAGCAGTTCTTC.

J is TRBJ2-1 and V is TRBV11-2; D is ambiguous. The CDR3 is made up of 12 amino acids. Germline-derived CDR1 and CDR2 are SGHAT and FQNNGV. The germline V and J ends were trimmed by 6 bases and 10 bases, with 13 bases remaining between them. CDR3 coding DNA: TGTGCCAGCAGTCTTACTTCAACAGAGCAGTTCTTC. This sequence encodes CASSLTSTEQFF. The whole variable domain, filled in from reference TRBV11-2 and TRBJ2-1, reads EAGVAQSPRYKIIEKRQSVAFWCNPISGHATLYWYQQILGQGPKLLIQFQNNGVVDDSQLPKDRFSAERLKGVDSTLKIQPAKLEDSAVYLCASSLTSTEQFFGPGTRLTVL.

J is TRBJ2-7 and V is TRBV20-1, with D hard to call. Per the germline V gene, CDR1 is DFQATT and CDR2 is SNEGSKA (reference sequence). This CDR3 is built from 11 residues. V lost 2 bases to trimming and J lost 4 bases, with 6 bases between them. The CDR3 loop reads CSARSHYEQYF. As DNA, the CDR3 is TGCAGTGCTAGAAGCCATTACGAGCAGTACTTC.

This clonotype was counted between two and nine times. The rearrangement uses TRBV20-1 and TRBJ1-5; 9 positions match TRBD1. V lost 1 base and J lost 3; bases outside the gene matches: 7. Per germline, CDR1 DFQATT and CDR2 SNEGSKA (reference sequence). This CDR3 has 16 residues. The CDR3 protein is CSARAGTGKPNQPQHF. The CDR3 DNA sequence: TGCAGTGCTAGAGCAGGGACAGGGAAACCCAATCAGCCCCAGCATTTT.

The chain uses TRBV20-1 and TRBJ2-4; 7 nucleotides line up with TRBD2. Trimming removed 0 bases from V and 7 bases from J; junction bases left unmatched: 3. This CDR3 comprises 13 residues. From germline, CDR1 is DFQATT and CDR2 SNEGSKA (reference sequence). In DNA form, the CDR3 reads TGCAGTGCTAGAGATCCACTAGCGAACATTCAGTACTTC. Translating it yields CSARDPLANIQYF.

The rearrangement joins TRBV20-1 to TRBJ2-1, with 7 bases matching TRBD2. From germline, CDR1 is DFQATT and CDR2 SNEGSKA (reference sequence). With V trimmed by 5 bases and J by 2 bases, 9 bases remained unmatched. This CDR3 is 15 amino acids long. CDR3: CSASRGLAAYNEQFF. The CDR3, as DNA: TGCAGTGCTTCACGAGGGCTAGCGGCCTACAATGAGCAGTTCTTC.

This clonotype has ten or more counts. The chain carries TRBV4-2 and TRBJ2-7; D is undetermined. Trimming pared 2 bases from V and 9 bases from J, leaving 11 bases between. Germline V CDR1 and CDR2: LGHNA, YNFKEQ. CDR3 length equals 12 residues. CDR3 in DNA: TGTGCCAGCAGCCAAAACCGAAACGGGCAGTACTTC. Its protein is CASSQNRNGQYF.

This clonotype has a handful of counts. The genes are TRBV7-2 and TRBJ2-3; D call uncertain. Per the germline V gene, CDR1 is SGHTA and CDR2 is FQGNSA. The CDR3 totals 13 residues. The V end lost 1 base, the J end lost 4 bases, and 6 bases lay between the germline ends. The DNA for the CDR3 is TGTGCCAGCAGCTTAGGAGAGCCAGATACGCAGTATTTT. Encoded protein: CASSLGEPDTQYF.

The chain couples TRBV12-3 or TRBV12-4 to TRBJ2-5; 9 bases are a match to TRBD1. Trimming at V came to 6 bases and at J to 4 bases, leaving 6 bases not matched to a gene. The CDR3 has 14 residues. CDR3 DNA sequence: TGTGCCAGCAGGAGGGGACAGGGAACAGAGACCCAGTACTTC. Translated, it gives CASRRGQGTETQYF.

The CDR3 spells CSASHTGREQYF. The CDR3 DNA follows: TGCAGTGCTAGCCATACGGGGCGAGAGCAGTACTTC. The chain employs TRBV20-1 and TRBJ2-7; D assignment may be TRBD1 or TRBD2 (5 bases each). CDR3 length: 12 residues. V gave up 3 bases and J gave up 7 bases, with 13 bases separating them. Germline V CDR1 and CDR2: DFQATT, SNEGSKA (reference sequence).

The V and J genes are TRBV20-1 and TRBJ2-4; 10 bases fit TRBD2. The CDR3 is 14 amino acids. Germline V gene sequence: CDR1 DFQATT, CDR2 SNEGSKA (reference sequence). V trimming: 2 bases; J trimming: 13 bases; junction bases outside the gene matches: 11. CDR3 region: CSARYSSGGGEQYF. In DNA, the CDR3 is TGCAGTGCTAGATACTCTAGCGGGGGCGGAGAGCAGTACTTC.